This T cell receptor beta chain was sequenced in a study of OX40 agonist ivuxolimab in advanced cancers. The overall study: The drug used for patients, ivuxolimab, was an agonistic anti-OX40 (CD134) antibody. Every 2 weeks, ivuxolimab was infused into the patients intravenously at between 0.01 and 10 mg/kg. Prior anti-PD-1, anti-PD-L1 or anti-CTLA-4 therapy did not bar entry, and more than 35% had some.

The repertoire was sequenced with immunoSEQ multiplex PCR; TCRdb's copy has only in-frame clones and lacks some. Of about 96,000 clones in the sample, roughly 91% were seen once. Comment on this clone: Its matching antigen is unknown.

Study-wide results and limits: By week 6 at 0.1 to 3.0 mg/kg, blood CD4+ and CD8+ T cells had expanded clonally.

This specimen consisted of CD4+ or CD8+ T cells sorted from blood, obtained in a trial of the OX40 agonist ivuxolimab. This clonotype was obtained from an adult with an advanced solid tumor such as melanoma, head and neck, liver or kidney cancer.

This CDR3 is CASSTTLLYSNQPQHF. CDR3 nucleotides: TGTGCCAGCAGTACGACTCTCCTCTATAGCAATCAGCCCCAGCATTTT. The J gene is TRBJ1-5, the V gene TRBV28; D remains ambiguous. CDR1 is MDHEN and CDR2 is SYDVKM in the germline V gene. The CDR3 is 16 residues long. V lost 5 bases to trimming and J lost 0 bases, with 14 bases between them.